A single sample gave rise to the 27 T cell receptor beta chains below, sequenced in a study of blood T cells in healthy people across ages. Primed by a sample-barcoded 5' primer and a J-beta primer mix, a second PCR proceeded for roughly 7 to 12 cycles. Each CDR3 protein gets one entry after TCRdb re-called the 5' RACE reads with MiXCR. In the table there are some 640,000 distinct CDR3 sequences, 45% to 50% of which are singletons. Sequencing was carried out using blood. These TCRs come from a woman in her sixties or seventies in good health.

This clonotype has only one observation. J is TRBJ1-5 and V is TRBV20-1; 8 bases are a match to TRBD1. Germline V gene data show CDR1 as DFQATT and CDR2 as SNEGSKA (reference sequence). The CDR3 loop spans 14 amino acids. V shed 3 bases, J shed 7 bases, and the junction held 8 bases outside the gene matches. In nucleotides, the CDR3 is TGCAGTGCTAGGTCCGGACAGGGAGGACAGCCCCAGCATTTT. Translation: CSARSGQGGQPQHF.

The chain recombines TRBV12-3 or TRBV12-4 with TRBJ1-5; D is unclear. This CDR3 has 15 amino acids. V was cut by 6 bases and J by 0 bases, with 12 bases left in between. The CDR3 region is CASSFNSNSNQPQHF. The DNA for the CDR3 is TGTGCCAGCAGCTTCAACAGTAATAGCAATCAGCCCCAGCATTTT.

The rearrangement joins TRBV20-1 to TRBJ2-7; 8 bases line up with TRBD1. The J call may be in error: the DNA end matches TRBJ2-5 better. CDR3 size: 15 residues. Germline-derived CDR1 and CDR2 are DFQATT and SNEGSKA (reference sequence). The CDR3 is CSAGDRRRRQETQYF. The DNA of the CDR3 is TGCAGTGCTGGGGACAGGAGACGTAGGCAAGAGACCCAGTACTTC.

This clonotype has a handful of counts. The rearrangement links TRBV27 to TRBJ2-7; perhaps TRBD1 as D (5 bases). V was clipped by 5 bases and J by 2 bases, with 10 bases between them. The germline gives CDR1 MNHEY, CDR2 SMNVEV (reference sequence). CDR3 length: 13 residues. CDR3 sequence reads: CASSAGSPYEQYF. In nucleotides, the CDR3 is TGTGCCAGCAGTGCAGGGTCCCCCTACGAGCAGTACTTC.

V gene TRBV18 combines with J gene TRBJ2-6; maybe TRBD1 (5 bases). The CDR3 totals 18 residues. The V and J ends lost 1 base and 0 bases respectively, with 13 bases between them. Germline V gene data show CDR1 as KGHSH and CDR2 as LQKENI. The CDR3 nucleotides are TGTGCCAGCTCACCACTTCAGGGAATCTCCTCTGGGGCCAACGTCCTGACTTTC. Translating gives CASSPLQGISSGANVLTF. Filled out from reference TRBV18 and TRBJ2-6, the complete variable domain reads NAGVMQNPRHLVRRRGQEARLRCSPMKGHSHVYWYRQLPEEGLKFMVYLQKENIIDESGMPKERFSAEFPKEGPSILRIQQVVRGDSAAYFCASSPLQGISSGANVLTFGAGSRLTVL.

The V gene is TRBV28, the J gene TRBJ2-3; TRBD2 agrees at 9 bases. The CDR3 spans 17 residues. V shed 0 bases and J 5 bases; nucleotides not matched to a gene: 9. Per germline, CDR1 MDHEN and CDR2 SYDVKM. The CDR3 here is CASSLWTSGPRRDTQYF. The CDR3 DNA is TGTGCCAGCAGTTTATGGACTAGCGGACCCCGGAGAGATACGCAGTATTTT.

The rearrangement uses TRBV18 and TRBJ2-1; 11 nucleotides match TRBD1. This CDR3 has 11 amino acids. The V and J ends lost 5 bases and 14 bases, in that order; junction bases with no gene match: 2. The germline CDR1 and CDR2 sequences are KGHSH and LQKENI. The CDR3 sequence is CASSEGQGEFF. DNA for the CDR3: TGTGCCAGCTCAGAGGGACAGGGGGAGTTCTTC.

As for this clonotype: A much bigger clone sits one base away, suggesting this may be a read error. The chain combines TRBV7-8 with TRBJ1-2; tentative D call: TRBD1 (6 bases). The CDR3 extends over 13 amino acids. Trimming took 5 bases from V and 7 from J, leaving 14 bases between them. CDR1 is SGHVS and CDR2 is FQNEAQ in the germline V gene. The CDR3 DNA reads TGTGCCAGCAGCCTAGACAGGTTGGTTGGCTACACCTTC. Translation: CASSLDRLVGYTF. Together with reference TRBV7-8 and TRBJ1-2, the CDR3 gives the full variable domain: GAGVSQSPRYKVAKRGQDVALRCDPISGHVSLFWYQQALGQGPEFLTYFQNEAQLDKSGLPSDRFFAERPEGSVSTLKIQRTQQEDSAVYLCASSLDRLVGYTFGSGTRLTVV.

V is TRBV2 and J is TRBJ1-1, with a possible D match to TRBD1 (5 bases). CDR3 length equals 14 residues. Germline CDR1 and CDR2: SNHLY and FYNNEI. V was trimmed by 6 bases and J by 6 bases, leaving 17 bases between them. The CDR3 protein is CASSPGWAGSEAFF. CDR3 DNA sequence: TGTGCCAGCAGCCCCGGGTGGGCAGGGTCTGAAGCTTTCTTT. The full variable domain, with the rest looked up from reference TRBV2 and TRBJ1-1, is EPEVTQTPSHQVTQMGQEVILRCVPISNHLYFYWYRQILGQKVEFLVSFYNNEISEKSEIFDDQFSVERPDGSNFTLKIRSTKLEDSAMYFCASSPGWAGSEAFFGQGTRLTVV.

This clonotype was detected a few times. The chain employs TRBV7-2 and TRBJ2-5; 10 nucleotides agree with TRBD2. After removal of 5 bases from V and 5 bases from J, the junction contained 8 bases not matched to a gene. The CDR3 extends over 15 amino acids. Germline V lookup: CDR1 SGHTA, CDR2 FQGNSA. CDR3 in DNA: TGTGCCAGCAGCCAACCTAGCGGGAGTTGGGAGACCCAGTACTTC. Protein: CASSQPSGSWETQYF.

In its sample, this clonotype was seen a few times. CDR3 loop: CASSAAGLQPQHF. The DNA of the CDR3 is TGTGCCAGCAGTGCCGCCGGACTCCAGCCCCAGCATTTT. V is TRBV12-3 or TRBV12-4 and J is TRBJ1-5; D is ambiguous. The CDR3 contains 13 residues. V lost 5 bases to trimming and J lost 7 bases, with 12 bases between them.

On this clonotype itself: It may be a read error: a sequence one base away is much more abundant. In DNA, the CDR3 is TGTGCCAGCAGCCCACCGGCAGGGGGGTCCAATGAGCAGTACTTC. Residues: CASSPPAGGSNEQYF. This chain connects TRBV4-2 to TRBJ2-5; the D gene is possibly TRBD1 (7 bases). The CDR3 covers 15 residues. Germline lookup yields CDR1 LGHNA and CDR2 YNFKEQ. Between the trimmed V and J ends, which lost 4 bases and 11 bases, there was a span of 23 bases.

V gene TRBV3-1 combines with J gene TRBJ1-1; no reliable D call. V was clipped by 0 bases and J by 8 bases, with 7 bases between them. CDR1 and CDR2 (germline): LGHDT, YNNKEL (reference sequence). The CDR3 totals 12 residues. The CDR3 reads CASSQEEGEAFF. CDR3 nucleotides: TGTGCCAGCAGCCAAGAAGAGGGAGAAGCTTTCTTT.

This chain uses TRBV9 with TRBJ1-4; 8 nucleotides line up with TRBD1. Trimming at V came to 4 bases and at J to 0 bases, leaving 2 bases not matched to a gene. This CDR3 has 15 amino acids. The germline V gene encodes CDR1 SGDLS and CDR2 YYNGEE. The CDR3 protein is CASSTGGATNEKLFF. In DNA, the CDR3 is TGTGCCAGCAGCACAGGGGGAGCAACTAATGAAAAACTGTTTTTT. The full variable domain, in which reference TRBV9 and TRBJ1-4 provide the parts outside the CDR3, is DSGVTQTPKHLITATGQRVTLRCSPRSGDLSVYWYQQSLDQGLQFLIQYYNGEERAKGNILERFSAQQFPDLHSELNLSSLELGDSALYFCASSTGGATNEKLFFGSGTQLSVL.

This clonotype was seen only once. This chain connects TRBV6-5 to TRBJ2-7, with TRBD2 as a possible D gene (5 bases). Germline CDR1 is MNHEY and CDR2 is SVGAGI. The CDR3 is 13 amino acids. The ends were cut back, 5 bases at V and 11 bases at J, with 19 bases in the middle. CDR3 sequence: CASSDSGKHLEYF. The CDR3, as DNA: TGTGCCAGCAGTGATTCCGGGAAACACTTGGAGTACTTC.

This chain links TRBV6-2 or TRBV6-3 with TRBJ2-4; TRBD1 aligns across 7 bases. The closer fit of TRBJ2-7 to the DNA end suggests the J call may be wrong. CDR1 MNHEY and CDR2 SVGEGT come from the germline V gene. This CDR3 has 14 residues. CDR3 loop: CASSYTGQIYEQYF. As DNA, the CDR3 is TGTGCCAGCAGTTACACGGGACAGATCTACGAGCAGTACTTC.

This clonotype was observed a few times. The chain uses TRBV6-1 and TRBJ2-1, with 7 nucleotides matching TRBD2. The J call may be mistaken, given a closer DNA end match to TRBJ2-7. The germline CDR1 and CDR2 sequences are MNHNS and SASEGT. The CDR3 contains 14 residues. In nucleotides, the CDR3 is TGTGCCAGCAGCCCCAGCGGGGCCTACAATGAGCAGTACTTC. It yields the protein CASSPSGAYNEQYF.

The rearrangement uses TRBV27 and TRBJ2-4, with TRBD1 as a possible D gene (6 bases). The length of the CDR3 is 17 residues. Trimming shortened V by 3 bases and J by 0 bases, and 15 bases separated the two germline ends. Germline CDR1 and CDR2: MNHEY and SMNVEV (reference sequence). The chain's CDR3 is CASSFQGLPTAKNIQYF. The CDR3 region has the DNA TGTGCCAGCAGTTTCCAGGGGCTCCCGACAGCCAAAAACATTCAGTACTTC.

The chain recombines TRBV12-3 or TRBV12-4 with TRBJ2-1; D is possibly TRBD2 (5 bases). V gave up 6 bases and J gave up 9 bases, with 12 bases separating them. The CDR3 contains 12 residues. The CDR3 protein is CASSNSAGEQFF. CDR3 coding DNA: TGTGCCAGCAGCAACTCGGCGGGTGAGCAGTTCTTC.

This clonotype appeared a single time. The chain is built from TRBV24-1 and TRBJ2-5; the match to TRBD2 covers 8 bases. CDR1 and CDR2 (germline): KGHDR, SFDVKD. CDR3 length: 14 residues. With V trimmed by 7 bases and J by 11 bases, 14 bases remained unmatched. CDR3 DNA sequence: TGTGCCACCAGGGCCAGCGGGAGAAACAATGAGCAGTACTTC. This sequence encodes CATRASGRNNEQYF.

The rearrangement links TRBV20-1 to TRBJ2-7; unclear D gene. The CDR3 sequence is 12 residues long. The V end lost 0 bases, the J end lost 3 bases, and 6 bases lay between the germline ends. Germline V gives CDR1 DFQATT, CDR2 SNEGSKA (reference sequence). CDR3 residues: CSARDRIYEQYF. The CDR3 DNA follows: TGCAGTGCTAGAGACAGAATCTACGAGCAGTACTTC.

This clonotype was seen a single time. The V gene is TRBV24-1, the J gene TRBJ2-2; D is ambiguous. CDR1 KGHDR and CDR2 SFDVKD come from the germline V gene. The CDR3 is made up of 15 amino acids. V lost 0 bases, J lost 0 bases, and 4 bases lay in between. The CDR3 loop is CATSDLLTNTGELFF. As DNA, the CDR3 is TGTGCCACCAGTGATTTGCTGACGAACACCGGGGAGCTGTTTTTT.

This clonotype was observed a few times. V is TRBV5-6 and J is TRBJ2-5; D not resolved. The J call could be wrong; TRBJ2-4 is a better fit for the DNA end. The CDR3 totals 13 residues. The germline V gene has CDR1 SGHDT and CDR2 YYEEEE. The CDR3 loop is CASSFGRWSIQYF. CDR3 coding DNA: TGTGCCAGCAGCTTCGGTAGGTGGAGCATTCAGTACTTC.

This clonotype has at least ten counts. This chain uses TRBV20-1 with TRBJ2-7; 13 bases are shared with TRBD2. CDR1 and CDR2 (germline): DFQATT, SNEGSKA (reference sequence). The CDR3 is 15 amino acids. The junction had 6 bases not matched to a gene; V was cut back by 3 bases and J by 4 bases. The CDR3 DNA is TGCAGTGCTAGTATCGGGACTAGCGGGACGTACGAGCAGTACTTC. It is translated as CSASIGTSGTYEQYF.

This rearrangement joins TRBV4-1 to TRBJ2-3; D is undetermined. Germline CDR1 is MGHRA and CDR2 is YSYEKL. V lost 6 bases and J 6 bases, leaving 16 bases between the germline ends. The CDR3 covers 14 residues. CDR3 region: CASSLRSAQDTQYF. The CDR3 DNA follows: TGCGCCAGCAGTCTAAGGTCGGCCCAGGATACGCAGTATTTT.

This clonotype occurred a few times. The gene calls are TRBV9 and TRBJ2-1; perhaps TRBD1 as D (5 bases). The CDR3 runs to 15 residues. Germline V gene sequence: CDR1 SGDLS, CDR2 YYNGEE. Between the trimmed V and J ends, which lost 6 bases and 8 bases, there was a span of 21 bases. CDR3 sequence (DNA): TGTGCCAGCACCCTAGGGGCTAGTCGCGGCGATGAGCAGTTCTTC. Translating it yields CASTLGASRGDEQFF.

With regard to this clonotype: A single base separates this from a much larger clone, so it may be a read error. The J gene is TRBJ2-4, the V gene TRBV21-1; whether TRBD1, the table's D call, matches the DNA was not checked. The closer fit of TRBJ2-7 to the DNA end suggests the J call may be wrong. TRBV21-1 is noted as a pseudogene. The CDR3 covers 16 residues. CDR3 bases: TGTGCCAGCAGCAAAACCCAGGGGAACGGATCGGGCGAGCAGTACTTC. Translation gives CASSKTQGNGSGEQYF.